This T cell receptor (beta chain) was recovered during a study of breast tumors, draining lymph nodes, adjacent tissues. Study-wide findings and caveats: Luminal-like breast cancer showed significantly higher tumor–nontumor repertoire similarity than basal-like. Tumor repertoires ranked between lymph nodes and nontumor tissue in diversity, with V and J gene preferences. Most tumor T cells seemingly derive from lymph node, then expand in tumor. The lymph node origin of tumor T cells was framed as consistent with a hypothesis, not demonstrated.

This clonotype appeared a few times. Antigen specificity is unknown. Germline lookup yields CDR1 SGHTS and CDR2 YDEGEE. The CDR3 extends over 16 amino acids. V trimming: 3 bases; J trimming: 1 base; junction bases outside the gene matches: 6. A single record per CDR3 protein comes from TCRdb applying MiXCR to the multiplex PCR reads. The sample contains more than 50,000 distinct CDR3 sequences, roughly 41% of which appear only once. The sequenced sample consisted of breast tumor tissue. The J gene is TRBJ1-1, the V gene TRBV5-8, with 10 bases matching TRBD1. The sequence derives from a female donor with breast cancer. Some clones in this sample may be carry-over from other donors' samples. The CDR3 nucleotides read TGTGCCAGCAGCTACCGGGACAGGGGACCGAACACTGAAGCTTTCTTT. Translated, it gives CASSYRDRGPNTEAFF.